The 16 T cell receptor beta chains in this list originate from one sample, sequenced in a study of early T cells in non-severe SARS-CoV-2 infection. TCRdb re-derived calls from the 5' RACE reads in MiXCR, one entry per CDR3 protein. This sample carries tens of thousands of distinct CDR3 sequences, approximately 5% of them seen once, and the ten largest clones take almost 8%. The sample comprised whole blood. The source of these receptors is an adult who was a healthcare worker with PCR-confirmed SARS-CoV-2 infection or an uninfected control (not recorded which).

This chain joins TRBV7-2 and TRBJ1-4, with D hard to call. With 5 bases removed from V and 5 bases from J, the gap between germline ends came to 3 bases. Germline loops: CDR1 SGHTA, CDR2 FQGNSA. This CDR3 contains 11 residues. The DNA of the CDR3 is TGTGCCAGCAGCCAGAATGAAAAACTGTTTTTT. Translating gives CASSQNEKLFF. The full variable domain, in which reference TRBV7-2 and TRBJ1-4 provide the parts outside the CDR3, is GAGVSQSPSNKVTEKGKDVELRCDPISGHTALYWYRQSLGQGLEFLIYFQGNSAPDKSGLPSDRFSAERTGGSVSTLTIQRTQQEDSAVYLCASSQNEKLFFGSGTQLSVL.

This clonotype was observed many times. This sequence joins TRBV7-9 and TRBJ2-5; perhaps TRBD2 as D (5 bases). V was cut by 5 bases and J by 5 bases, with 12 bases left in between. CDR3 size: 13 residues. Germline CDR1 SEHNR, CDR2 FQNEAQ (reference sequence). This chain's CDR3 is CASSLRTFETQYF. The CDR3 nucleotides are TGTGCCAGCAGCCTAAGGACTTTTGAGACCCAGTACTTC.

This clonotype came up a few times. The chain carries TRBV5-5 and TRBJ2-3; TRBD2 is a possible D gene (6 bases). V gave up 3 bases and J gave up 2 bases, with 10 bases separating them. This CDR3 has 14 amino acids. CDR1 is SGHKS, CDR2 YYEKEE, per germline (reference sequence). The CDR3 is CASSSGLYTDTQYF. In nucleotides, the CDR3 is TGTGCCAGCAGCTCGGGACTGTACACAGATACGCAGTATTTT.

This clonotype was seen only a few times. The J gene is TRBJ1-6, the V gene TRBV2; 10 positions match TRBD1. The CDR3 covers 16 residues. The V gene's germline CDR1 is SNHLY and CDR2 FYNNEI. Trimming cost V 5 bases and J 7 bases; bases outside gene matches: 8. The CDR3 spells CASSTGQGGGNSPLHF. For the CDR3, the DNA is TGTGCCAGCAGTACCGGACAGGGGGGCGGCAATTCACCCCTCCACTTT.

This clonotype was observed at least ten times. The genes are TRBV20-1 and TRBJ1-4, with 8 nucleotides matching TRBD1. Germline V gives CDR1 DFQATT, CDR2 SNEGSKA (reference sequence). CDR3 length equals 15 residues. Losses at the gene ends were 6 bases for V and 0 bases for J; bases not matched to a gene: 6. CDR3 sequence: CSAPGGAATNEKLFF. In DNA, the CDR3 is TGCAGTGCCCCAGGGGGCGCCGCAACTAATGAAAAACTGTTTTTT.

This clonotype was counted many times. The chain carries TRBV6-4 and TRBJ2-3; tentatively, D is TRBD2 (6 bases). The CDR3 covers 13 residues. Germline CDR1 reads MRHNA; CDR2 reads SNTAGT. Trimming shortened V by 2 bases and J by 9 bases, and 12 bases separated the two germline ends. The CDR3 here is CASSDQGLPTQYF. Here the CDR3 DNA reads TGTGCCAGCAGTGACCAGGGACTCCCAACGCAGTATTTT.

This clonotype was found many times. V usage is TRBV14 and J usage is TRBJ1-6; D is undetermined. There are 17 residues in the CDR3. The germline V gene has CDR1 SGHDN and CDR2 FVKESK. Deletions cut 1 base from V and 10 bases from J, with 20 bases between. The CDR3 DNA follows: TGTGCCAGCAGCCAAGTTCGTCCCGGGCGTTTCATCTCACCCCTCCACTTT. It encodes CASSQVRPGRFISPLHF.

This clonotype was counted ten times or more. V and J are TRBV6-1 and TRBJ1-3; TRBD1 is a possible D gene (5 bases). Germline V gene data show CDR1 as MNHNS and CDR2 as SASEGT. The V and J ends lost 7 bases and 5 bases respectively, with 18 bases between them. The CDR3 length is 15 residues. The CDR3 loop reads CASTTNWQGRNTIYF. In nucleotides, the CDR3 is TGTGCCAGCACCACTAATTGGCAGGGAAGAAACACCATATATTTT.

The chain has TRBV18 and TRBJ1-5; TRBD1 matches at 7 bases. The germline V gene encodes CDR1 KGHSH and CDR2 LQKENI. CDR3 length equals 13 residues. The V and J ends lost 8 bases and 5 bases, in that order; junction bases with no gene match: 6. The CDR3 sequence: CASVDRADQPQHF. In DNA form, the CDR3 reads TGTGCCAGCGTCGACAGGGCCGATCAGCCCCAGCATTTT.

This clonotype was observed many times. The J gene is TRBJ2-7, the V gene TRBV2; 7 bases line up with TRBD2. The trim removed 2 bases at V and 12 bases at J, leaving 7 bases unmatched. The CDR3 covers 12 residues. CDR1 is SNHLY and CDR2 is FYNNEI in the germline V gene. For the CDR3, the DNA is TGTGCCAGCAGTGAACTAGCGGCACCTCGGTACTTC. It translates to CASSELAAPRYF.

This sequence joins TRBV9 and TRBJ2-3; D gene uncertain. The germline gives CDR1 SGDLS, CDR2 YYNGEE. V lost 0 bases to trimming and J lost 0 bases, with 11 bases between them. This CDR3 comprises 16 residues. In DNA form, the CDR3 reads TGTGCCAGCAGCGTAGCTGGGCAAGCTAGCACAGATACGCAGTATTTT. This translates into CASSVAGQASTDTQYF.

This clonotype was detected ten times or more. The V and J genes are TRBV18 and TRBJ1-2; D is unclear. Germline V gene data show CDR1 as KGHSH and CDR2 as LQKENI. The CDR3 is 13 residues long. Trimming stripped 2 bases from V and 2 bases from J, with 6 bases between. The CDR3 DNA follows: TGTGCCAGCTCACCAGCAGGAAACTATGGCTACACCTTC. It specifies CASSPAGNYGYTF.

This clonotype has a count of ten or more. The chain couples TRBV18 to TRBJ2-5; 7 bases fit TRBD2. V lost 2 bases to trimming and J lost 4 bases; unmatched junction nucleotides: 4. The CDR3 runs to 14 residues. Germline V gives CDR1 KGHSH, CDR2 LQKENI. DNA for the CDR3: TGTGCCAGCTCACCATCGCGGGGGTTAGAGACCCAGTACTTC. Its translation is CASSPSRGLETQYF.

The sample holds many counts of this clonotype. V gene TRBV7-6 combines with J gene TRBJ1-4; unclear D gene. Per germline, CDR1 SGHVS and CDR2 FNYEAQ. The CDR3 sequence is 13 residues long. V was pared by 5 bases and J by 1 base, with 5 bases between. CDR3 DNA sequence: TGTGCCAGCAGCCCAAGAACTAATGAAAAACTGTTTTTT. Amino acids: CASSPRTNEKLFF.

The sample holds many counts of this clonotype. This chain joins TRBV19 and TRBJ2-7; possible D gene TRBD1, 6 bases. The CDR3 loop spans 13 amino acids. V dropped 5 bases and J dropped 2 bases, with 10 bases sitting between them. Germline assignment: CDR1 LNHDA and CDR2 SQIVND (reference sequence). CDR3 in DNA: TGTGCCAGTAGTCCAGGGGTCACCTACGAGCAGTACTTC. Amino acid sequence: CASSPGVTYEQYF.

There are a few counts of this clonotype. The chain has TRBV3-1 and TRBJ2-7, with D unclear. This CDR3 is 15 amino acids long. From germline, CDR1 is LGHDT and CDR2 YNNKEL (reference sequence). Trimming removed 2 bases at V and 6 bases at J, with 17 bases between. CDR3 loop: CASSQSSQALGEQYF. In DNA, the CDR3 is TGTGCCAGCAGCCAAAGTAGTCAGGCTTTGGGCGAGCAGTACTTC.